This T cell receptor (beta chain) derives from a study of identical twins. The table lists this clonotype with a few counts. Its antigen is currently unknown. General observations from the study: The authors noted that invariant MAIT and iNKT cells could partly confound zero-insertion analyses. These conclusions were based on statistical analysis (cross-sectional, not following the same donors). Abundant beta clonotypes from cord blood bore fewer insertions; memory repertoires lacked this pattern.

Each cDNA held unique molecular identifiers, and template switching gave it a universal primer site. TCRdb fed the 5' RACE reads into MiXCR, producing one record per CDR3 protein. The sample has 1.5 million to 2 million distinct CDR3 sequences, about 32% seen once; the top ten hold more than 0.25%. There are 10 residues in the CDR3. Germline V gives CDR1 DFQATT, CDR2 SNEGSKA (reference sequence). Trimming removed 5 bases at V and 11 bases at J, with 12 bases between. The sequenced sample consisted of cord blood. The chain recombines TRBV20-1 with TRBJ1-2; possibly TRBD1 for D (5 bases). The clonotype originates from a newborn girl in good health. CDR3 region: CSAWSGSYTF. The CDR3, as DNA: TGCAGTGCTTGGTCAGGGTCTTACACCTTC.